Listed below are T cell receptor beta chains from one sample, sequenced in a study of blood T cells in healthy people across ages. TCRdb used MiXCR to reprocess the 5' RACE reads, holding one entry per CDR3 protein. Here the sample spans about 1,500,000 distinct CDR3 sequences, approximately 38% being singletons. The sequenced sample was blood. The receptors here all came from a woman aged 18-29 years in good health. Each CDR3 is given with its conserved first and last residue. A D gene is named only where the DNA matches it firmly. The size entry is marked missing in some rows and otherwise reads once, few, many or a size class.

clone size | J gene | V gene | D gene | CDR3 length | CDR3 DNA | CDR3 protein
. | TRBJ1-1 | TRBV11-2 | . | 14 | TGTGCCAGCAGCTGGGGGATTGAAGGAACTGAAGCTTTCTTT | CASSWGIEGTEAFF
few | TRBJ2-3 | TRBV6-1 | . | 18 | TGTGCCAGCATACGAGTCCCACCGGGGAGTTTTGCCACAGATACGCAGTATTTT | CASIRVPPGSFATDTQYF
. | TRBJ2-7 | TRBV9 | TRBD1 | 14 | TGTGCCAGCAGCGTAGTAGTAGAGGGGGCCGAGCAGTACTTC | CASSVVVEGAEQYF
few | TRBJ2-3 | TRBV12-3/TRBV12-4 | . | 15 | TGTGCCAGCCAACGTCCCGACAGAGGCACAGATACGCAGTATTTT | CASQRPDRGTDTQYF
. | TRBJ2-3 | TRBV5-1 | . | 13 | TGCGCCAGCAGCGTGGAACAGGGTAGAACGCAGTATTTT | CASSVEQGRTQYF
many | TRBJ2-5 | TRBV20-1 | . | 13 | TGCAGTGTCGGACTCCCCAACCAAGAGACCCAGTACTTC | CSVGLPNQETQYF
. | TRBJ2-7 | TRBV19 | . | 14 | TGTGCCAGTAGTATAGGGCAGGGCATGGGCGAGCAGTACTTC | CASSIGQGMGEQYF
. | TRBJ2-1 | TRBV20-1 | . | 16 | TGCAGTGCTGGTGGGTCTAGCGAGAGCTCCTACAATGAGCAGTTCTTC | CSAGGSSESSYNEQFF
. | TRBJ1-1 | TRBV4-1 | TRBD1 | 15 | TGCGCCAGCAGCCAATCAGGGGGGGGGGAAACTGAAGCTTTCTTT | CASSQSGGGETEAFF
. | TRBJ2-1 | TRBV9 | . | 16 | TGTGCCAGCAGCTCGCCCCCAGATTACCCCTACAATGAGCAGTTCTTC | CASSSPPDYPYNEQFF
few | TRBJ2-6 | TRBV5-5 | . | 18 | TGTGCCAGCAGCCGCCTGACGGTCGGCAGCTCTGGGGCCAACGTCCTGACTTTC | CASSRLTVGSSGANVLTF
. | TRBJ1-5 | TRBV7-9 | TRBD1 | 16 | TGTGCCAGCAGCTTAGGTCGGACAGGGGGCAATCAGCCCCAGCATTTT | CASSLGRTGGNQPQHF
. | TRBJ1-4 | TRBV20-1 | . | 14 | TGCAGTGCTAGAGACAGGGGTTATAATGAAAAACTGTTTTTT | CSARDRGYNEKLFF
few | TRBJ2-6 | TRBV12-5 | TRBD1 | 16 | TGTGCTAGTGGTTTCGGGACAGCTGCTGGGGCCAACGTCCTGACTTTC | CASGFGTAAGANVLTF
. | TRBJ2-3 | TRBV2 | . | 14 | TGTGCCAGCAGTGAATTAACCCGGACAGATACGCAGTATTTT | CASSELTRTDTQYF
. | TRBJ2-1 | TRBV11-2 | TRBD2 | 14 | TGTGCCAGCAGGACCATAGCGGGGGGAAATGAGCAGTTCTTC | CASRTIAGGNEQFF
few | TRBJ2-7 | TRBV5-1 | TRBD1 | 16 | TGCGCCAGCAGCTTGTACGGACAGGGGGCCTACAATGAGCAGTACTTC | CASSLYGQGAYNEQYF
. | TRBJ2-3 | TRBV12-3/TRBV12-4 | TRBD2 | 15 | TGTGCCAGCAGTCACTCCGGGACTAGCTCAGATACGCAGTATTTT | CASSHSGTSSDTQYF
few | TRBJ1-2 | TRBV28 | . | 16 | TGTGCCAGCAGTCCCCTCCAGGGTGCGGATTCCTATGGCTACACCTTC | CASSPLQGADSYGYTF
. | TRBJ2-3 | TRBV5-1 | TRBD2 | 16 | TGCGCCAGCAGCCTCGGCGGGAGTTCCAGTATAGATACGCAGTATTTT | CASSLGGSSSIDTQYF
. | TRBJ2-5 | TRBV7-7 | . | 16 | TGTGCCGGCAGCGGGTGGGACAGAAGGGGGCAAGAGACCCAGTACTTC | CAGSGWDRRGQETQYF
few | TRBJ2-3 | TRBV11-2 | TRBD2 | 21 | TGTGCCAGCAGCTTAAGTAAGGAGACTAGCGGGGGCCCCGGCCCCACAGATACGCAGTATTTT | CASSLSKETSGGPGPTDTQYF
. | TRBJ1-3 | TRBV10-3 | . | 13 | TGTGCCATCAGTGGAGGACCGGGAAACACCATATATTTT | CAISGGPGNTIYF
many | TRBJ2-3 | TRBV6-2/TRBV6-3 | TRBD2 | 14 | TGTGCCAGCAGTTGGGGACTAGAAACAGATACGCAGTATTTT | CASSWGLETDTQYF
. | TRBJ1-2 | TRBV5-8 | . | 17 | TGTGCCAGCACCACAAACCCCCACCAACAAAGAAACTATGGCTACACCTTC | CASTTNPHQQRNYGYTF
. | TRBJ1-6 | TRBV6-1 | TRBD1 | 16 | TGTGCCAGCAGTGCGGATTGGACAGGGGGAAATTCACCCCTCCACTTT | CASSADWTGGNSPLHF
. | TRBJ2-6 | TRBV25-1 | . | 17 | TGTGCCAGCTTAGGGACTGACCTTTACTCTGGGGCCAACGTCCTGACTTTC | CASLGTDLYSGANVLTF
few | TRBJ2-7 | TRBV6-1 | . | 16 | TGTGCCAGCAGTGAACGTCTCATCGGGGTAGGGGACGAGCAGTACTTC | CASSERLIGVGDEQYF
. | TRBJ2-3 | TRBV6-1 | TRBD1 | 15 | TGTGCCACCACCCGGACAGGCTTAGTCACAGATACGCAGTATTTT | CATTRTGLVTDTQYF
. | TRBJ2-1 | TRBV5-1 | TRBD2 | 19 | TGCGCCAGCAGCTTGGTAGTAGCGGGGGGACCCCGCTCCTACAATGAGCAGTTCTTC | CASSLVVAGGPRSYNEQFF
. | TRBJ2-7 | TRBV20-1 | . | 15 | TGCAGTGCTAGAGATTTTTCGGCCAGATCCTACGAGCAGTACTTC | CSARDFSARSYEQYF
. | TRBJ2-3 | TRBV6-2/TRBV6-3 | TRBD2 | 15 | TGTGCCAGCAGACTAGCGGGGGCTACCGCAGATATGCAGTATTTT | CASRLAGATADMQYF
. | TRBJ2-5 | TRBV4-1 | . | 16 | TGCGCCAGCAGCCAAGATCCCGACCAGGGCTGGGAGACCCAGTACTTC | CASSQDPDQGWETQYF
. | TRBJ2-3 | TRBV10-3 | TRBD2 | 17 | TGTGCCATCAGAGAGGGTGGCGGGGGAGCTAGCACAGATACGCAGTATTTT | CAIREGGGGASTDTQYF
many | TRBJ2-3 | TRBV5-1 | TRBD2 | 17 | TGCGCCAGCAGCGCGGGGACTAGCGGGACTAGCACAGATACGCAGTATTTT | CASSAGTSGTSTDTQYF
. | TRBJ2-1 | TRBV6-2/TRBV6-3 | . | 16 | TGTGCCAGCAGTTCCAACAGTGCTGGAGTCTACAATGAGCAGTTCTTC | CASSSNSAGVYNEQFF
few | TRBJ1-5 | TRBV9 | . | 15 | TGTGCCAGCAGCGTAGGGGCAGACAGCAATCAGCCCCAGCATTTT | CASSVGADSNQPQHF
few | TRBJ1-2 | TRBV12-3/TRBV12-4 | . | 15 | TGTGCCAGCAGCCAGGACAGCGCCGGCATGGGTGGCTACACCTTC | CASSQDSAGMGGYTF
. | TRBJ2-7 | TRBV7-9 | . | 14 | TGTGCCAGCAGCTTAGAGTACTGGAACTACGAGCAGTACTTC | CASSLEYWNYEQYF